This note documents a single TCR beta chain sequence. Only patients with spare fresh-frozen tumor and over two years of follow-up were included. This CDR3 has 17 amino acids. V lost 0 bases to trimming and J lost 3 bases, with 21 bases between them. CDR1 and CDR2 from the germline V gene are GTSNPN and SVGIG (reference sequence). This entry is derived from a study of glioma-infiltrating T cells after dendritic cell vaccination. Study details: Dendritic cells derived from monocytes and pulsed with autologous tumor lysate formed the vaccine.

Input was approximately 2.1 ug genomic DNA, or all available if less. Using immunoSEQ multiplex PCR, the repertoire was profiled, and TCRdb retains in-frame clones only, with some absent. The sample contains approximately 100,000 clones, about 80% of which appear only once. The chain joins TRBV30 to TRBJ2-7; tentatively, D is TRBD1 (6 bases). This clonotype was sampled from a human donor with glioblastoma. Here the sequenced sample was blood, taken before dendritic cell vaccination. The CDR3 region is CAWSVGFTGSRSYEQYF. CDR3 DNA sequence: TGTGCCTGGAGTGTGGGGTTTACAGGGAGCAGAAGCTACGAGCAGTACTTC. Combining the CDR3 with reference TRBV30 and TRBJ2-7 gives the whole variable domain SQTIHQWPATLVQPVGSPLSLECTVEGTSNPNLYWYRQAAGRGLQLLFYSVGIGQISSEVPQNLSASRPQDRQFILSSKKLLLSDSGFYLCAWSVGFTGSRSYEQYFGPGTRLTVT.